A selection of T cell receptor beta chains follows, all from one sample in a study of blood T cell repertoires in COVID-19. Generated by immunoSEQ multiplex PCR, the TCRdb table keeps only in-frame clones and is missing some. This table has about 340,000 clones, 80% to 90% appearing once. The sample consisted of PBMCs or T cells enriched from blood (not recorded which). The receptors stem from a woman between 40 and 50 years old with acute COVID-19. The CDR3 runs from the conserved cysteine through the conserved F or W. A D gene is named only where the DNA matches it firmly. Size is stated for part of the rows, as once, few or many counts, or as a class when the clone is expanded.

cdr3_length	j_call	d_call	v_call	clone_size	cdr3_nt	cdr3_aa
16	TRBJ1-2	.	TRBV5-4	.	TGTGCCAGCAGCCGAGGACAGAACTATACTAACTATGGCTACACCTTC	CASSRGQNYTNYGYTF
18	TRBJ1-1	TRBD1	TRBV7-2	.	TGTGCCAGCAGCTTAGTTATTAACAGGGGGCTGTCGGGCACTGAAGCTTTCTTT	CASSLVINRGLSGTEAFF
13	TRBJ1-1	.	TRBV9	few	TGTGCCAGCAGCGCCCGAGAGGGTTCCCCCGTAACCTTT	CASSAREGSPVTF
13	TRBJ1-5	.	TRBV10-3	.	TGTGCCATCAGCGGTGAAAGCAATCAGCCCCAGCATTTT	CAISGESNQPQHF
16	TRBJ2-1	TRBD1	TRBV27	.	TGTGCCAGCAGTTTATCAAAGGGGGCAGGAAACAATGAGCAGTTCTTC	CASSLSKGAGNNEQFF
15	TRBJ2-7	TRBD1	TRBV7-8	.	TGTGCCAGCAGGCCTTCTGGACAGGGGACCTACGAGCAGTACTTC	CASRPSGQGTYEQYF
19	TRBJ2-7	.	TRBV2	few	TGTGCCAGCAGTGCTGGTTCATATGGGGCCAGACACCTATATTACGAGCAGTACTTC	CASSAGSYGARHLYYEQYF
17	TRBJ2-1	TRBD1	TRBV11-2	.	TGTGCCAGCAGCTTGACAGGGGGCCTGTATTACCACGATGAGCAGTTCTTC	CASSLTGGLYYHDEQFF
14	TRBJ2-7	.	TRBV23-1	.	TGCGCCAGCAGTCCAAAACCGATGGGCGACGAGCAGTACTTC	CASSPKPMGDEQYF
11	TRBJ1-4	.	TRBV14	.	TGTGCCAGCAGCCCGAATGAAAAACTGTTTTTT	CASSPNEKLFF
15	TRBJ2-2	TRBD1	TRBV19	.	TGTGCCAGTAGTATAGTACAGGGGTTCGCCGGGGAGCTGTTTTTT	CASSIVQGFAGELFF
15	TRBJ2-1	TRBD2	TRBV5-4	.	TGTGCCAGCAGCTTGGGTGGACTAGGGAGGTATGAGCAGTTCTTC	CASSLGGLGRYEQFF
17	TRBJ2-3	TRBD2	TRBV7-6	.	TGTGCCAGCAGCTCGATAGGACTAGCGGGAGGGCAGGGTACGCAGTATTTT	CASSSIGLAGGQGTQYF
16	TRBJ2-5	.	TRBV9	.	TGTGCCAGCAGCGTAGCTTTAGGGCAGGGGCAAGAGACCCAGTACTTC	CASSVALGQGQETQYF
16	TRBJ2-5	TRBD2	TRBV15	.	TGTGCCACCAGCTTTGGACTAGCGGGGATCCAAGAGACCCAGTACTTC	CATSFGLAGIQETQYF
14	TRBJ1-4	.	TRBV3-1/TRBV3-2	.	TGTGCCAGCAGCCGCAGGGAGGGTAGTGAAAAACTGTTTTTT	CASSRREGSEKLFF
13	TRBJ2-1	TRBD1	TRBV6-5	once	TGTGCCAGCACCAGACAGGGTTGGAATGAGCAGTTCTTC	CASTRQGWNEQFF
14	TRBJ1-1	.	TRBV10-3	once	TGTGCCATCACCATGGACAGATGGAACACTGAAGCTTTCTTT	CAITMDRWNTEAFF
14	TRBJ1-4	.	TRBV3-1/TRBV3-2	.	TGTGCCAGCAGACAGGGTTGGACTAATGAAAAACTGTTTTTT	CASRQGWTNEKLFF
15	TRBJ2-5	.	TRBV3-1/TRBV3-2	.	TGTGCCAGCAGCCAAGTTCTGGGGAGCCCCGAGACCCAGTACTTC	CASSQVLGSPETQYF
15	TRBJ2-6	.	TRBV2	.	TGTGCCAGCACCCCGAGTGGCTCTGGGGCCAACGTCCTGACTTTC	CASTPSGSGANVLTF
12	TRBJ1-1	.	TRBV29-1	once	TGCAGCGTTGGGAGGGGAATGGGTGAAGCTTTCTTT	CSVGRGMGEAFF
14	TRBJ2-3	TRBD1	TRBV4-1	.	TGCGCCAGCAGGGACAGGGGGCCCACAGATACGCAGTATTTT	CASRDRGPTDTQYF
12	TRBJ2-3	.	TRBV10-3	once	TGTGCCATCAATGACGGCACAGATACGCAGTATTTT	CAINDGTDTQYF
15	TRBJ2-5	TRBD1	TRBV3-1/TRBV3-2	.	TGTGCCAGCAGCCCATCCGGGACAGGGAAAGAGACCCAGTACTTC	CASSPSGTGKETQYF
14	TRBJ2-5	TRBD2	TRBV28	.	TGTGCCAGCACTCGAGCGGGAGGAGGGGAGACCCAGTACTTC	CASTRAGGGETQYF
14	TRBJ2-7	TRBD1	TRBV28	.	TGTGCCAGCAGTTTAGCAGGGGGTTGGTACGAGCAGTACTTC	CASSLAGGWYEQYF
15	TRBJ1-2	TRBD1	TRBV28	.	TGTGCCAGCAGTTTGGGAGACAGGGACCTCTATGGCTACACCTTC	CASSLGDRDLYGYTF
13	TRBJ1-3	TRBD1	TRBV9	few	TGTGCCAGCAGCCCCGGGACAGGGGGCCCCATATATTTT	CASSPGTGGPIYF
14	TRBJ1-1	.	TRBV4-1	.	TGCGCCAGCAGCCGGCAAGAGAGAGGGTCTGAAGCTTTCTTT	CASSRQERGSEAFF
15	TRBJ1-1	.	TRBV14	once	TGTGCCAGCAGCCAGCAAGGACATCCCGGCACTGAAGCTTTCTTT	CASSQQGHPGTEAFF
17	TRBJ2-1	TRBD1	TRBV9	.	TGTGCCAGCAGCCCTCGTTCCACAACCGGGACAGCAAGTGAGCAGTTCTTC	CASSPRSTTGTASEQFF
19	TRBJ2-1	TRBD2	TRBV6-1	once	TGTGCCAGCAGTGGTTGGTCGAGCGGGAGGGCCGGAGCCTACAATGAGCAGTTCTTC	CASSGWSSGRAGAYNEQFF
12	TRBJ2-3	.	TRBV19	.	TGTGCCAGTAGTACGAGTTCAGATACGCAGTATTTT	CASSTSSDTQYF
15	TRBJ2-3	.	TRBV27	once	TGTGCCAGCAGCCCCAGGATGGTTAGCACAGATACGCAGTATTTT	CASSPRMVSTDTQYF
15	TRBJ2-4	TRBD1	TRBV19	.	TGTGCCAGTACCCTGACAGGGATAGCCAAAAACATTCAGTACTTC	CASTLTGIAKNIQYF
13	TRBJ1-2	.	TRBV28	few	TGTGCCAGCAGTTCTCCGGGGGTCTATGGCTACACCTTC	CASSSPGVYGYTF
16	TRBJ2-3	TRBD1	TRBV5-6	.	TGTGCCAGCAGCACGGGACAGGTGATGAACACAGATACGCAGTATTTT	CASSTGQVMNTDTQYF
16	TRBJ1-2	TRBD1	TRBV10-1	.	TGCGCCAGCAGTGACATCCCGGGACAGGGGGCTTACGGCTACACCTTC	CASSDIPGQGAYGYTF
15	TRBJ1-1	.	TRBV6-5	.	TGTGCCAGCGTGGGAATCAGGGCGTCTAACACTGAAGCTTTCTTT	CASVGIRASNTEAFF
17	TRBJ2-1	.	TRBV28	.	TGTGCCAGCAGTTTTTTGACTTCCGCGCCTACCTACAATGAGCAGTTCTTC	CASSFLTSAPTYNEQFF
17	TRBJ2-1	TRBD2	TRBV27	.	TGTGCCATCCGTCGGACTAGCGGGAGGGGGCCCTACAATGAGCAGTTCTTC	CAIRRTSGRGPYNEQFF
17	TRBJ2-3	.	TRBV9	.	TGTGCCAGCAGCGCCACGTTCCAGGGTTTGGGCACAGATACGCAGTATTTT	CASSATFQGLGTDTQYF
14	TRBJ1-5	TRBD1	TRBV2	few	TGTGCCAGCAGTGTTTGGGACAGGGGACAGCCCCAGCATTTT	CASSVWDRGQPQHF
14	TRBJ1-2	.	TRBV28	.	TGTGCCAGCAGTTCGGCAGGTAATAACTATGGCTACACCTTC	CASSSAGNNYGYTF
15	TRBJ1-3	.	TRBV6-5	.	TGTGCCAGCAGTTCCCACACCCAATCTGGAAACACCATATATTTT	CASSSHTQSGNTIYF
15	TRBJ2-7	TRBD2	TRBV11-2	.	TGTGCCAGCAGCTTAGACGGAGCGGGGTCATACGAGCAGTACTTC	CASSLDGAGSYEQYF
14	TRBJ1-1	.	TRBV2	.	TGTGCCAGCAGTTTCGACAGGCGCGGGACTGAAGCTTTCTTT	CASSFDRRGTEAFF